This TCR beta chain was recovered during a study of CD8 T cells in Susac syndrome. Study at large: When blood was drawn, patients with Susac syndrome were on intravenous immunoglobulin alone, on corticosteroids, or therapy-naive.

An input of 0.5 to 1 ug of RNA was subjected to reverse transcription using random hexamers. TCRdb redid the calling of the immunoSEQ multiplex PCR reads with MiXCR, one entry per CDR3 protein. Of roughly 100,000 distinct CDR3 sequences in the sample, approximately 96% were seen once. Regarding the study as a whole: Regarding the TCR sequencing and HLA analysis, the study admitted that a relatively small number of individuals were involved. Clonal expansion involving Susac CD8+ cells peaked in TEMRA cells and active patients.

This clonotype appeared once. The target antigen is unknown. With 6 bases removed from V and 5 bases from J, the gap between germline ends came to 16 bases. CDR3 length equals 14 residues. Per the germline V gene, CDR1 is MNHNS and CDR2 is SASEGT. The receptor comes from a human donor with Susac syndrome. The sample taken for sequencing was CD8+ T cells from PBMCs. V gene TRBV6-1 combines with J gene TRBJ2-5; D not resolved. CDR3 sequence: CASSSGLGGETQYF. CDR3 nucleotide sequence: TGTGCCAGCAGCTCCGGGCTGGGCGGTGAGACCCAGTACTTC.